The source of this TCR beta chain is a study of T cell responses to AZD1222 COVID-19 vaccine. Study as a whole: The study pooled second doses at about 4 or about 12 weeks. General observations from the study: Compared with day 0, the breadth and depth of the Spike-specific TCR repertoire rose significantly after two doses of AZD1222. Clonal diversity was possibly underestimated, and the donors were mostly white British, with more females.

Trimming removed 6 bases from V and 2 bases from J, with 14 bases in between. The CDR3 consists of 16 residues. The germline gives CDR1 MDHEN, CDR2 SYDVKM. Points on this clone: What it binds is not known.

Sequencing used immunoSEQ multiplex PCR; TCRdb keeps in-frame clones, though not all of them. Of tens of thousands of clones listed, more than 85% are singletons. The chain has TRBV28 and TRBJ1-6, with D unresolved. The sequencing used peripheral blood, collected on day 0 of AZD1222 vaccination. This TCR was recovered from an adult in good health. The CDR3 region has the DNA TGTGCCAGCAGCTCTGGCGGGGATGCCTATAATTCACCCCTCCACTTT. Residues: CASSSGGDAYNSPLHF. The full variable domain, its missing parts supplied by reference TRBV28 and TRBJ1-6, is DVKVTQSSRYLVKRTGEKVFLECVQDMDHENMFWYRQDPGLGLRLIYFSYDVKMKEKGDIPEGYSVSREKKERFSLILESASTNQTSMYLCASSSGGDAYNSPLHFGNGTRLTVT.